The subject of this entry is one T cell receptor beta chain. Its specificity is not known. This record belongs to a study of shared clonotypes between healthy human individuals. General study results and limits: The study generally estimated greater richness for naive than memory subsets.

Produced via immunoSEQ multiplex PCR; TCRdb's table is partial and in-frame only. Of about 680,000 clones listed, about two thirds are singletons. Trimming at V came to 5 bases and at J to 3 bases, leaving 2 bases not matched to a gene. This CDR3 has 13 residues. Germline assignment: CDR1 SSHAT and CDR2 FNYEAQ (reference sequence). The source of this sequence is a woman in her twenties or thirties in good health. The chain uses TRBV7-7 and TRBJ2-7; TRBD1 aligns across 9 bases. Sequencing used memory CD4+ T cells sorted from blood. Noted subset: CD45RA-negative fraction. The CDR3 loop is CASSRGQGYEQYF. In DNA, the CDR3 is TGTGCCAGCAGCCGGGGACAGGGCTACGAGCAGTACTTC.